The 13 T cell receptor beta chains presented below share a single source sample, sequenced in a study of T cell responses to AZD1222 COVID-19 vaccine. Assay used: immunoSEQ multiplex PCR; TCRdb lists only in-frame clones, some missing. The table has 110,000 to 150,000 clones, about 91% seen once; the top ten hold 4.7%. The sample consisted of peripheral blood, taken on day 0 of AZD1222 vaccination. These receptors were collected from an adult in good health.

The chain couples TRBV18 to TRBJ1-1; TRBD1 might be the D (5 bases). V was shortened by 6 bases and J by 7 bases, with 15 bases between the two germline ends. Germline CDR1 reads KGHSH; CDR2 reads LQKENI. This CDR3 comprises 13 residues. CDR3 region: CASSPNVRGEAFF. CDR3 nucleotides: TGTGCCAGCTCCCCTAATGTTAGGGGTGAAGCTTTCTTT.

This rearrangement joins TRBV30 to TRBJ2-1, with 11 bases that match TRBD2. Germline values: CDR1 GTSNPN, CDR2 SVGIG (reference sequence). With V trimmed by 0 bases and J by 8 bases, 9 bases remained unmatched. The CDR3 has 16 amino acids. The CDR3 DNA reads TGTGCCTGGAGTGTAGTGGTGTCTAGCGGGAGGTATGAGCAGTTCTTC. Its translation is CAWSVVVSSGRYEQFF.

The chain couples TRBV18 to TRBJ2-5; TRBD2 might be the D (5 bases). The germline CDR1 and CDR2 sequences are KGHSH and LQKENI. V was pared by 6 bases and J by 5 bases, with 13 bases between. The length of the CDR3 is 13 residues. The CDR3 loop is CASSGAWRETQYF. The CDR3 DNA reads TGTGCCAGCTCGGGAGCTTGGCGGGAGACCCAGTACTTC.

The chain recombines TRBV5-1 with TRBJ1-1, with no clear D. CDR3 size: 12 residues. CDR1 is SGHRS, CDR2 YFSETQ, per germline. V lost 4 bases and J 3 bases, leaving 7 bases between the germline ends. In DNA, the CDR3 is TGCGCCAGCAGCCCCGGGGACACTGAAGCTTTCTTT. It yields the protein CASSPGDTEAFF.

This chain links TRBV10-3 with TRBJ2-3, with D perhaps assigned TRBD1 or TRBD2 (5 bases each). The germline V gene has CDR1 ENHRY and CDR2 SYGVKD. Deletions cut 10 bases from V and 4 bases from J, with 15 bases between. CDR3 length equals 13 residues. The DNA for the CDR3 is TGTGCCACCGGCCCAGGGACGCCAGATACGCAGTATTTT. Translated, it gives CATGPGTPDTQYF.

The chain employs TRBV28 and TRBJ1-5; possible D gene TRBD1, 5 bases. This CDR3 spans 15 amino acids. CDR1 MDHEN and CDR2 SYDVKM come from the germline V gene. V was shortened by 7 bases and J by 0 bases, with 13 bases between the two germline ends. Here the CDR3 reads CASTERGNSNQPQHF. The CDR3, as DNA: TGTGCCAGCACCGAAAGGGGAAATAGCAATCAGCCCCAGCATTTT. Based on the CDR3 plus reference TRBV28 and TRBJ1-5, the full variable domain is DVKVTQSSRYLVKRTGEKVFLECVQDMDHENMFWYRQDPGLGLRLIYFSYDVKMKEKGDIPEGYSVSREKKERFSLILESASTNQTSMYLCASTERGNSNQPQHFGDGTRLSIL.

The V call is TRBV4-1, the J call TRBJ1-6; weak D call: TRBD1 (5 bases). This CDR3 region has 17 residues. Germline CDR1 is MGHRA and CDR2 is YSYEKL. V dropped 4 bases and J dropped 6 bases, with 19 bases sitting between them. The CDR3 region is CASSRQTAQILNSPLHF. The CDR3 DNA sequence: TGCGCCAGCAGCCGCCAGACAGCCCAAATTCTTAATTCACCCCTCCACTTT.

The rearrangement links TRBV12-1 to TRBJ2-1; the table's D gene call, TRBD1, was not cross checked with the DNA. TRBV12-1 is described as a pseudogene. This CDR3 spans 15 amino acids. DNA for the CDR3: TGTGCCAGCAGCTATCCGGGACAGGGAAGAAATGAGCAGTTCTTC. Its protein product is CASSYPGQGRNEQFF.

This chain uses TRBV19 with TRBJ2-4; 7 positions agree with TRBD2. This CDR3 has 18 amino acids. CDR1 is LNHDA and CDR2 is SQIVND in the germline V gene (reference sequence). V lost 2 bases to trimming and J lost 3 bases; unmatched junction nucleotides: 13. The CDR3 sequence is CASSIRFREGTFKNIQYF. The DNA for the CDR3 is TGTGCCAGTAGTATAAGGTTTAGGGAGGGGACGTTCAAAAACATTCAGTACTTC.

The chain has TRBV11-3 and TRBJ2-1, with no clear D. Trimming removed 4 bases from V and 6 bases from J, with 13 bases in between. Germline CDR1 is SGHNT and CDR2 is YENEEA. The CDR3 length is 14 residues. CDR3 amino acids: CASSSTLVGNEQFF. CDR3 DNA sequence: TGTGCCAGCAGCTCTACCCTCGTCGGCAATGAGCAGTTCTTC. Full variable domain (rest looked up from reference TRBV11-3 and TRBJ2-1): EAGVVQSPRYKIIEKKQPVAFWCNPISGHNTLYWYLQNLGQGPELLIRYENEEAVDDSQLPKDRFSAERLKGVDSTLKIQPAELGDSAVYLCASSSTLVGNEQFFGPGTRLTVL.

The CDR3 sequence is CASSYGQTSGSLNEQFF. The CDR3 DNA sequence: TGTGCCAGCAGTTACGGCCAAACTAGCGGGAGCCTGAATGAGCAGTTCTTC. The V call is TRBV6-2 or TRBV6-3, the J call TRBJ2-1; 11 positions match TRBD2. The CDR3 consists of 17 residues. Trimming cost V 2 bases and J 7 bases; bases outside gene matches: 10. In germline, CDR1 is MNHEY, CDR2 SVGEGT.

The chain employs TRBV5-1 and TRBJ1-5; perhaps TRBD1 as D (6 bases). Germline CDR1 is SGHRS and CDR2 is YFSETQ. V lost 4 bases and J lost 0, with 11 bases in between. This CDR3 contains 15 residues. The CDR3 here is CASSLQGNSNQPQHF. As DNA, the CDR3 is TGCGCCAGCAGCCTTCAGGGGAATAGCAATCAGCCCCAGCATTTT. Using reference TRBV5-1 and TRBJ1-5 for the parts outside the CDR3, the full variable domain is KAGVTQTPRYLIKTRGQQVTLSCSPISGHRSVSWYQQTPGQGLQFLFEYFSETQRNKGNFPGRFSGRQFSNSRSEMNVSTLELGDSALYLCASSLQGNSNQPQHFGDGTRLSIL.

The V gene is TRBV7-9, the J gene TRBJ2-5; weak D call: TRBD1 (6 bases). From germline, CDR1 is SEHNR and CDR2 FQNEAQ (reference sequence). The CDR3 extends over 12 amino acids. Trimming pared 10 bases from V and 1 base from J, leaving 10 bases between. This chain's CDR3 is CAIQGSQETQYF. The CDR3 DNA reads as TGTGCCATTCAGGGGTCCCAAGAGACCCAGTACTTC. The whole variable domain, remainder taken from reference TRBV7-9 and TRBJ2-5, is DTGVSQNPRHKITKRGQNVTFRCDPISEHNRLYWYRQTLGQGPEFLTYFQNEAQLEKSRLLSDRFSAERPKGSFSTLEIQRTEQGDSAMYLCAIQGSQETQYFGPGTRLLVL.